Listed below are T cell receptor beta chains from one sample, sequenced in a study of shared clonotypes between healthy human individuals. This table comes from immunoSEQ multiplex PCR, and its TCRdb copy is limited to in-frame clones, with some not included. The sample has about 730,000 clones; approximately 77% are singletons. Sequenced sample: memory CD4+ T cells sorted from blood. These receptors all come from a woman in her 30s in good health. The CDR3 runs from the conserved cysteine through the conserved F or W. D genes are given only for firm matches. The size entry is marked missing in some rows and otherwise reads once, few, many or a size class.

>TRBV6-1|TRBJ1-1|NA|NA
TGTGCCAGCAGTGTTCAGGGTCACACTGAAGCTTTCTTT
CASSVQGHTEAFF
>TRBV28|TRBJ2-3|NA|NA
TGTGCCAGCAGGTCGGGACTGGTCACAGATACGCAGTATTTT
CASRSGLVTDTQYF
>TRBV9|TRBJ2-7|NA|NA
TGTGCCAGCAGCGTAGGTGGGACCGCCACCTACGAGCAGTACTTC
CASSVGGTATYEQYF
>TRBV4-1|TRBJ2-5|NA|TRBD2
TGCGCCAGCAGCCAGGGACTACCAGAGACCCAGTACTTC
CASSQGLPETQYF
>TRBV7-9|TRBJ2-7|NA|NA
TGTGCCAGCAGCTTAGATAGCAGGACTCCCTACGAGCAGTACTTC
CASSLDSRTPYEQYF
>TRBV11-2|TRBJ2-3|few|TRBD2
TGTGCCAGCAGCTTAGATGGGCTAGCGGTAATTACTAGCACAGATACGCAGTATTTT
CASSLDGLAVITSTDTQYF
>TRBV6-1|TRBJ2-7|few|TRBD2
TGTGCCAGCAGTGACCTAGGGACTAGTCGTTCCTACGAGCAGTACTTC
CASSDLGTSRSYEQYF
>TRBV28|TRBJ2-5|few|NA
TGTGCCAGCAGTCACAGGGTAGTCGGCGGGGAGACCCAGTACTTC
CASSHRVVGGETQYF
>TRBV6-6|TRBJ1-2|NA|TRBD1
TGTGCCAGCAGCCGCGGACAGGTTAACTATGGCTACACCTTC
CASSRGQVNYGYTF
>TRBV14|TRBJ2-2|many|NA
TGTGCCAGCAGCCAGCTCAAGCGTAACACCGGGGAGCTGTTTTTT
CASSQLKRNTGELFF
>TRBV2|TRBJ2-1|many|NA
TGTGCCAGCAGTGACCGACTATCTTTTCATGAGCAGTTCTTC
CASSDRLSFHEQFF
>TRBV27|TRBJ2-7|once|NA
TGTGCCAGCAGCGCGTTGGAAGTCTACGAGCAGTACTTC
CASSALEVYEQYF
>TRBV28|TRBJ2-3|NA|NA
TGTGCCAGCAGGACTCAGACAGATACGCAGTATTTT
CASRTQTDTQYF
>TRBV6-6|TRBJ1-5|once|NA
TGTGCCAGCAGTCCGACTGGCGCAGGGCAGCCCCAGCATTTT
CASSPTGAGQPQHF
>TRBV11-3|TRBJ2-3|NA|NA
TGTGCCAGCAGCCTTATTTCAACTGGGATAGATACGCAGTATTTT
CASSLISTGIDTQYF
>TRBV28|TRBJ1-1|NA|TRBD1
TGTGCCAGCAATATGGCTGGTCAGGGGGGAATTAGCACTGAAGCTTTCTTT
CASNMAGQGGISTEAFF
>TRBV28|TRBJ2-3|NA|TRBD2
TGTGCCAGCAGGAAGGCGGGAGCGCGTCGGGAAGATACGCAGTATTTT
CASRKAGARREDTQYF
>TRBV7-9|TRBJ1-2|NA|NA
TGTGCCAGCAGTTTAGGGACTGCAAGTAACTATGGCTACACCTTC
CASSLGTASNYGYTF
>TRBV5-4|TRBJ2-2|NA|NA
TGTGCCAGCAGCTTTGATGATTTGGCGAGAGAAGGTAGCGGGGAGCTGTTTTTT
CASSFDDLAREGSGELFF
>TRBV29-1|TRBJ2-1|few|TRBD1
TGCAGCGTTGAGGGGACAGGGAAAAAGCAGTTCTTC
CSVEGTGKKQFF
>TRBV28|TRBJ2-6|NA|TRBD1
TGTGCCAGCAGTTTGAGTCCGGGACAGGGATCTGGGGCCAACGTCCTGACTTTC
CASSLSPGQGSGANVLTF
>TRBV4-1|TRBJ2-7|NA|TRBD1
TGCGCCAGCAGCCAAGCACCCGGGACAGGGGCTCACGAGCAGTACTTC
CASSQAPGTGAHEQYF
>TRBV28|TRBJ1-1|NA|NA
TGTGCCAGCAGGCCTGGGGCAGGAGGGAACACTGAAGCTTTCTTT
CASRPGAGGNTEAFF
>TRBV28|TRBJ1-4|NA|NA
TGTGCCACCGGACAATCGGAAGAAAAACTGTTTTTT
CATGQSEEKLFF
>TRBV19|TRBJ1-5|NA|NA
TGTGCCAGTAGTATAGCGAACAATCAGCCCCAGCATTTT
CASSIANNQPQHF
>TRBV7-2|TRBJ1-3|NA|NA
TGTGCCAGCAGCTTAGCGATTCTCGGGGGAAACACCATATATTTT
CASSLAILGGNTIYF
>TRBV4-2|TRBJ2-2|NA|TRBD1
TGTGCCAGCAGCCAAGAGGTAGGGGGCGTCACCGGGGAGCTGTTTTTT
CASSQEVGGVTGELFF
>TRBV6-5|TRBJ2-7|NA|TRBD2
TGTGCCAGCGGAGAAGGGGAGGGCCGGGGCTACGAGCAGTACTTC
CASGEGEGRGYEQYF
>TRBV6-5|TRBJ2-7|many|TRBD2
TGTGCCAGCAGTCCTAGCGGGAGCACCTACGAGCAGTACTTC
CASSPSGSTYEQYF
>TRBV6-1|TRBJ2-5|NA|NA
TGTGCCAGCAAGGGGGTGGAGACCCAGTACTTC
CASKGVETQYF
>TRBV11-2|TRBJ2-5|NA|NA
TGTGCCAGCACCCGATCCGGGACCCTTTACTTC
CASTRSGTLYF
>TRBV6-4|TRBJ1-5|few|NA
TGTGCCAGCAGTGATGGGGGTGGTCAGCCCCAGCATTTT
CASSDGGGQPQHF
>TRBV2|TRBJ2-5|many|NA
TGTGCCAGCAGAAGGAGGACTCAAGAGACCCAGTACTTC
CASRRRTQETQYF
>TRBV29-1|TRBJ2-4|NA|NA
TGCAGCGTTACCGCGGACAGAGCGCTAGCCAAAAACATTCAGTACTTC
CSVTADRALAKNIQYF
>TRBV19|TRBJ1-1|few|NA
TGTGCCAGTAGCCCTCGACAGCGCGATACTGAAGCTTTCTTT
CASSPRQRDTEAFF
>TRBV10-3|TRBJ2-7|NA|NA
TGTGCCATCAGTGAGACGGGCGGGCCTAGCTCCTACGAGCAGTACTTC
CAISETGGPSSYEQYF
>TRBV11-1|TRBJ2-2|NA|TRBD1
TGTGCCAGCAGCAAGACAGGGGGTCATACCGGGGAGCTGTTTTTT
CASSKTGGHTGELFF
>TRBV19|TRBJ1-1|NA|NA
TGTGCCAGTAGTGACAGACCGAACACTGAAGCTTTCTTT
CASSDRPNTEAFF
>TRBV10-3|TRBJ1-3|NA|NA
TGTGCCATCAGTGAGTGGAAAGGTTCCTCTGGAAACACCATATATTTT
CAISEWKGSSGNTIYF